The following is a TCR beta chain sequence with its context. Its antigen is currently unknown. The germline V and J ends were trimmed by 3 bases and 3 bases, with 12 bases remaining between them. The CDR3 totals 13 residues. Germline V gives CDR1 GTSNPN, CDR2 SVGIG (reference sequence). Expressed TCRB transcripts were sequenced after all isolated RNA was converted to cDNA. The method was immunoSEQ multiplex PCR; TCRdb's version includes in-frame clones alone and lacks a portion of them. The sample has approximately 130,000 clones; 15% to 20% are singletons. CD45RO/CCR7/CD25/CD127/CD95/CD27 separated CD4+ naive, central memory, regulatory and stem cell-like memory cells by sorting. The data originate from a study of beta chain features in type 1 diabetes. Study-wide results and limits: Compared with healthy donors, patients appeared to share more similar naive, central memory and regulatory TCRB repertoires. Type 1 diabetes patients had TCRB CDR3s that were shorter (moderately but significantly so) in all four CD4+ subsets.

The chain uses TRBV30 and TRBJ2-7; weak D call: TRBD2 (5 bases). This receptor was identified in a man aged 18 to 29 with type 1 diabetes. The material sequenced was central memory CD4+ T cells from blood. The CDR3 DNA reads TGTGCCTGGAGGGATTCCGGGATCTACGAGCAGTACTTC. It yields the protein CAWRDSGIYEQYF.